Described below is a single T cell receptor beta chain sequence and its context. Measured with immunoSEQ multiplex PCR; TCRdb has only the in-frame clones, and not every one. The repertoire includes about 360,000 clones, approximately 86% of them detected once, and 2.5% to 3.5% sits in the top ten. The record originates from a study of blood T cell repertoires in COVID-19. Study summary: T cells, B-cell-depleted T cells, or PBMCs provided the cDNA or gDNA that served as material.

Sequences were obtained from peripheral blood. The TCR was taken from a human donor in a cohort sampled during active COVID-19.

CDR3 DNA sequence: TGTGCCAGCTCACCAGGGCAGGCAGCCTTCTACGAGCAGTACTTC. This codes for CASSPGQAAFYEQYF. The chain links TRBV18 to TRBJ2-7; no reliable D call. CDR3 length: 15 residues. V lost 2 bases and J lost 3, with 14 bases in between. Germline lookup yields CDR1 KGHSH and CDR2 LQKENI.